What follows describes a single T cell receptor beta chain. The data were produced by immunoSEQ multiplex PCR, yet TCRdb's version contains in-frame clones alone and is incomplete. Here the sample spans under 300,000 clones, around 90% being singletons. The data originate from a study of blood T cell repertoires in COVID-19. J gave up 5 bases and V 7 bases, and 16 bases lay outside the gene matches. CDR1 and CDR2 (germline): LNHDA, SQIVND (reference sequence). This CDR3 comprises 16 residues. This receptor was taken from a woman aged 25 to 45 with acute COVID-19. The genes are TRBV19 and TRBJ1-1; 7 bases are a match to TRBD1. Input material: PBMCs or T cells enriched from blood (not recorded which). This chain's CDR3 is CASMRRLLQGRTEAFF. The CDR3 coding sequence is TGTGCCAGTATGCGCCGCCTACTACAGGGGAGGACTGAAGCTTTCTTT.